Listed below are T cell receptor beta chains from one sample, sequenced in a study of blood T cell repertoires in COVID-19. TCRdb's table, derived via immunoSEQ multiplex PCR, lists solely in-frame clones and lacks some. This sample has about 100,000 clones, with roughly 84% found just once. Sequenced input: peripheral blood. Receptors were obtained from a human donor in a cohort sampled during active COVID-19. Both conserved end residues are trimmed from each CDR3. The order of the fields is J gene, V gene, CDR3 protein.

TRBJ1-3 | TRBV30 | AWRLRGGNTIY
TRBJ1-4 | TRBV5-1 | ASSPQVGTNEKLF
TRBJ2-5 | TRBV7-2 | ASSLAGGPAETQY
TRBJ2-3 | TRBV19 | ASKSRQGPDTQY
TRBJ1-3 | TRBV21-1 | ASSKDRGSGNTIY
TRBJ2-5 | TRBV7-2 | ASSLGGGAGETQY
TRBJ2-1 | TRBV29-1 | SVEAGLIKEQF
TRBJ2-3 | TRBV4-3 | ASRNLGVDTQY
TRBJ1-5 | TRBV6-5 | ASSRTGTGTQPQH
TRBJ2-6 | TRBV27 | ASSLGLTSSGANVLT
TRBJ2-5 | TRBV18 | ASSPPGRGAETQY
TRBJ2-4 | TRBV27 | ASSRRDRGRGDIQY
TRBJ1-2 | TRBV28 | AHRGGYGYT
TRBJ2-3 | TRBV10-1 | ASSRRLPRDTQY
TRBJ2-5 | TRBV6-1 | ASSEGWGGETQY
TRBJ1-2 | TRBV7-2 | ASREAGGRGYT
TRBJ1-5 | TRBV4-1 | ASSQDGTDDQPQH